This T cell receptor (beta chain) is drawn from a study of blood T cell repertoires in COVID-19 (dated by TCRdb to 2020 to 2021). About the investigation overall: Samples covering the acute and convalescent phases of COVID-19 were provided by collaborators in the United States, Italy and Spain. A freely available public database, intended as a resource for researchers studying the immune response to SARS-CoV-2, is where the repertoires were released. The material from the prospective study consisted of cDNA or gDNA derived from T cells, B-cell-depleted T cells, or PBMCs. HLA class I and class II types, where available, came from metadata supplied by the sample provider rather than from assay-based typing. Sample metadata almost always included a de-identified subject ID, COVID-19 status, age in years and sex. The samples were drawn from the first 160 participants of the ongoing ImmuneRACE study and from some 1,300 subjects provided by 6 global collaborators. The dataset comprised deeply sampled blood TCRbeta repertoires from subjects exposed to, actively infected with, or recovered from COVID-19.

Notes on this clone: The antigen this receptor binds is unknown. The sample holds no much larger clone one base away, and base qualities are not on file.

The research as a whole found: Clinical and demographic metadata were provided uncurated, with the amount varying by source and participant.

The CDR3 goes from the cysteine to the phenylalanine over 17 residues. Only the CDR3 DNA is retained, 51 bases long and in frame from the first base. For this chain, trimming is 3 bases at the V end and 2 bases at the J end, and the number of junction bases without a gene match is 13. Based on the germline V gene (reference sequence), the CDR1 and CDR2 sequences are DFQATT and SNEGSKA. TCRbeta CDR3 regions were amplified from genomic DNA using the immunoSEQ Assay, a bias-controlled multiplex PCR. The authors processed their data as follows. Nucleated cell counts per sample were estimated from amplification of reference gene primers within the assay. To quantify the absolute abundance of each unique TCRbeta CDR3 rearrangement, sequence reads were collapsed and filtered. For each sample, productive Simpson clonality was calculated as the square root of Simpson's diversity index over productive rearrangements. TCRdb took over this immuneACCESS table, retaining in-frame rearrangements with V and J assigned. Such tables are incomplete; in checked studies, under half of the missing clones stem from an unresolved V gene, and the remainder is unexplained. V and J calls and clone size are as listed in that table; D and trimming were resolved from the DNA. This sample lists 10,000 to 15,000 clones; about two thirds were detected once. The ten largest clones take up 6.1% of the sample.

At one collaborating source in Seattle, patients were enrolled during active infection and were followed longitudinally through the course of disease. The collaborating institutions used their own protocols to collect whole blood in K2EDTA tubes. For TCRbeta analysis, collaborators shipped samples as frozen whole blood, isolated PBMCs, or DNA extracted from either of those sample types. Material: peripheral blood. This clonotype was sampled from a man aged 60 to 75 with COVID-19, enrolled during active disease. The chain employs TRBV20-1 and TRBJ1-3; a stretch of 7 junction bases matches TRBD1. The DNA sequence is TGCAGTGCTAGTACATCCCTCGCAGGGGGTGCTGGAAACACCATATATTTT. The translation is CSASTSLAGGAGNTIYF.